This TCR beta chain stems from a study of T-cell reconstitution after alpha-beta-depleted transplantation in children. Study-wide results and caveats: The origin of alpha-beta T cells about two months after transplant was reportedly several hundred expanded graft clones. Some patients owed their high day-60 TCRbeta diversity to surviving recipient T cells and thymic progenitors.

This clonotype occurred many times. Its antigen is still unknown. This may arise from a read error, as a much more abundant clone is one base away. It was with unique molecular identifiers that the TCRbeta library was prepared. TCRdb reanalysed the PCR reads using MiXCR and keeps one entry per CDR3 protein. The data hold more than 200,000 distinct CDR3 sequences, with roughly a quarter observed a single time. CDR1 is MNHEY and CDR2 is SVGEGT in the germline V gene. The CDR3 runs to 11 residues. The sequencing used PBMCs, collected before TCRalphabeta/CD19-depleted stem cell transplant. The V and J genes are TRBV6-2 or TRBV6-3 and TRBJ2-7; the D is unclear. This sequence originates from a girl under 10 years old with Fanconi anemia, due to receive a stem cell transplant. The CDR3 protein is CASSYSDEQYF. In DNA form, the CDR3 reads TGTGCCAGCAGTTACTCCGACGAGCAGTACTTC.